Below, 26 T cell receptor beta chains from the same sample are listed, as sequenced in a study of low-dose radiotherapy and immunotherapy resistance in tumors (dated by TCRdb to 2022 to 2024). The sample's time point label, in plain terms: before trial treatment. The reads were generated on an Illumina HiSeq 2500. To make first-strand cDNA, Superscript III was used along with a set of TRAV- and TRBV-specific primers so that both the TCRalpha and TCRbeta chains were covered. TCRs were amplified for about 22 PCR cycles with Phusion, using a constant-region primer paired with the adapter attached to the V primers. TCRdb applied fastp at Q25 and MiXCR to the public reads, then kept only in-frame beta chains. One record per CDR3 amino acid sequence lists the most common genes and DNA. Present in this sample are tens of thousands of distinct CDR3 sequences, over 15% of which were seen just once. 2.5% to 3.5% of the sample lies in the top ten.

The sample was PBMCs, taken before treatment. The receptor set was obtained from a male donor with prostate cancer.

In its sample, this clonotype was seen many times. This chain joins TRBV20-1 and TRBJ2-4; D may be TRBD1 (6 bases). The CDR3 has 15 amino acids. Germline V lookup: CDR1 DFQATT, CDR2 SNEGSKA (reference sequence). Trimming took off 6 bases at V and 0 bases at J, with 15 bases between the two ends. CDR3 in DNA: TGCAGTGCGGCGACAGGTTCTATAGCCAAAAACATTCAGTACTTC. The encoded protein is CSAATGSIAKNIQYF.

This clonotype occurred a few times. The chain joins TRBV5-1 to TRBJ1-4; 7 nucleotides line up with TRBD1. CDR3 length equals 16 residues. After removal of 4 bases from V and 0 bases from J, the junction contained 6 bases not matched to a gene. Per germline, CDR1 SGHRS and CDR2 YFSETQ. DNA of the CDR3: TGCGCCAGCAGCCCAGGGGGTTCTGCAACTAATGAAAAACTGTTTTTT. Amino acid sequence: CASSPGGSATNEKLFF.

The chain recombines TRBV7-2 with TRBJ2-7, with a tentative D call TRBD2 (6 bases). This CDR3 comprises 14 residues. Germline V CDR1 and CDR2: SGHTA, FQGNSA. Trimming cost V 7 bases and J 0 bases, with 13 bases left between them. CDR3 coding DNA: TGTGCCAGCACTTACGGGGGAGTCTCCTACGAGCAGTACTTC. Protein product: CASTYGGVSYEQYF.

In this sample, this clonotype turned up many times. This sequence joins TRBV3-1 and TRBJ2-1; D perhaps matches TRBD2 (5 bases). This CDR3 region has 15 residues. CDR1 is LGHDT, CDR2 YNNKEL, per germline (reference sequence). Trimming shortened V by 0 bases and J by 3 bases, and 9 bases separated the two germline ends. The CDR3 DNA reads as TGTGCCAGCAGCCAAGATTTGGCGGGCTACAATGAGCAGTTCTTC. Its translation: CASSQDLAGYNEQFF.

In the case of this clonotype: This likely traces to a read error, being one base from a far larger clone. V gene TRBV6-2 or TRBV6-3 combines with J gene TRBJ2-1, with D unresolved. Trimming left V 7 bases short and J 5 bases short, with 18 bases between. The V gene's germline CDR1 is MNHEY and CDR2 SVGEGT. The CDR3 runs 15 residues. The CDR3 DNA reads TGTGCCAGCATAGGTGGGCGGCGAAAAAACAATGAGCAGTTCTTC. It is translated as CASIGGRRKNNEQFF.

In this sample, this clonotype turned up many times. V is TRBV30 and J is TRBJ1-4; 9 nucleotides align to TRBD1. Germline lookup yields CDR1 GTSNPN and CDR2 SVGIG (reference sequence). The CDR3 length is 15 residues. With 3 bases clipped from V and 8 bases from J, the junction kept 10 bases outside the gene matches. DNA of the CDR3: TGTGCCTGGAGCCAGGTGGGACAGGGAGAAGAAAAACTGTTTTTT. This encodes CAWSQVGQGEEKLFF.

In this sample, this clonotype turned up many times. The chain is built from TRBV4-2 and TRBJ1-1; 7 bases are a match to TRBD1. Germline CDR1 is LGHNA and CDR2 is YNFKEQ. The CDR3 covers 13 residues. Unmatched junction bases numbered 5, after V lost 3 bases and J lost 7 bases. The CDR3 sequence: CASSQRGGFEAFF. CDR3 nucleotides: TGTGCCAGCAGCCAGCGAGGGGGCTTTGAAGCTTTCTTT.

This clonotype was seen repeatedly, ten times or more. This chain uses TRBV4-2 with TRBJ1-2; D is undetermined. Germline loops: CDR1 LGHNA, CDR2 YNFKEQ. Trimming stripped 2 bases from V and 2 bases from J, with 18 bases between. CDR3 size: 17 residues. The CDR3 reads CASSQIYQDPRNYGYTF. Written as DNA, the CDR3 is TGTGCCAGCAGCCAAATTTACCAGGACCCCCGGAACTATGGCTACACCTTC.

This clonotype was seen many times. This chain connects TRBV12-3 or TRBV12-4 to TRBJ1-2; D not resolved. This CDR3 is built from 13 residues. The V end was cut by 3 bases, the J end by 0 bases, with 5 bases between. CDR3 protein: CASSFQANYGYTF. The CDR3 nucleotides are TGTGCCAGCAGTTTTCAGGCTAACTATGGCTACACCTTC.

The sample holds a few counts of this clonotype. V usage is TRBV9 and J usage is TRBJ1-4; D call uncertain. This CDR3 has 13 amino acids. Trimming left V 2 bases short and J 5 bases short, with 7 bases between. Germline V CDR1 and CDR2: SGDLS, YYNGEE. The DNA of the CDR3 is TGTGCCAGCAGCGTCTCGGAGAATGAAAAACTGTTTTTT. Protein: CASSVSENEKLFF.

This clonotype was counted at least ten times. The rearrangement uses TRBV5-1 and TRBJ1-1; maybe TRBD1 (5 bases). Trimming took off 9 bases at V and 4 bases at J, with 16 bases between the two ends. This CDR3 has 13 residues. The V gene's germline CDR1 is SGHRS and CDR2 YFSETQ. CDR3 bases: TGCGCCACCCTCTTACAGGTCCGCACTGAAGCTTTCTTT. This sequence encodes CATLLQVRTEAFF.

This clonotype was seen ten or more times. The V and J genes are TRBV29-1 and TRBJ2-2, with TRBD2 identical over 8 bases. The CDR3 runs 13 residues. The V and J ends lost 3 bases and 6 bases, in that order; junction bases with no gene match: 3. Germline assignment: CDR1 SQVTM and CDR2 ANQGSEA. The CDR3 coding sequence is TGCAGCGTTGAGGGACTAGTCGCCGGGGAGCTGTTTTTT. Encoded protein: CSVEGLVAGELFF.

This clonotype was observed at least ten times. The chain has TRBV29-1 and TRBJ1-2; D unresolved. The V end was cut by 3 bases, the J end by 1 base, with 6 bases between. Germline V gives CDR1 SQVTM, CDR2 ANQGSEA. This CDR3 region has 12 residues. The CDR3 nucleotides read TGCAGCGTTGACCGGAATAACTATGGCTACACCTTC. Protein sequence: CSVDRNNYGYTF.

This clonotype was recorded at least ten times. In nucleotides, the CDR3 is TGTGCCAGTAGTATTGGAAGCGGACCGACCTACGAGCAGTACTTC. Translation gives CASSIGSGPTYEQYF. The genes are TRBV19 and TRBJ2-7; D possibly corresponds to TRBD2 (5 bases). The germline gives CDR1 LNHDA, CDR2 SQIVND (reference sequence). The CDR3 spans 15 residues. The V end lost 3 bases, the J end lost 2 bases, and 14 bases lay between the germline ends.

This clonotype has a count of ten or more. The chain recombines TRBV20-1 with TRBJ2-3, with D perhaps TRBD2 (7 bases). The V end lost 3 bases, the J end lost 2 bases, and 15 bases lay between the germline ends. Germline V gene lookup returns CDR1 DFQATT and CDR2 SNEGSKA (reference sequence). The CDR3 covers 15 residues. CDR3 loop: CSASGRGLITDTQYF. The CDR3 nucleotides are TGCAGTGCTAGTGGGCGGGGGCTGATCACAGATACGCAGTATTTT.

The table lists this clonotype with many counts. The chain links TRBV6-2 or TRBV6-3 to TRBJ1-5, with a tentative D call TRBD1 (5 bases). CDR3 length equals 12 residues. CDR1 MNHEY and CDR2 SVGEGT come from the germline V gene. The V end lost 6 bases, the J end lost 7 bases, and 10 bases lay between the germline ends. CDR3 sequence reads: CASRLTDQPQHF. In DNA, the CDR3 is TGTGCCAGCAGATTGACAGACCAGCCCCAGCATTTT.

This clonotype was recorded only once. The likely explanation is a read error, given a far larger clone one base away. Since the CDR3 does not end with the conserved phenylalanine or tryptophan, this likely comes from a read error. V gene TRBV6-6 combines with J gene TRBJ2-7, with unresolved D. Germline V gives CDR1 MNHNY, CDR2 SVGAGI (reference sequence). The CDR3 length is 13 residues. Trimming cost V 5 bases and J 2 bases, with 10 bases left between them. The DNA of the CDR3 is TGTGCCAGCAGTGAAGCCAGGCCCTACGAGCAGTACCTC. Translating it yields CASSEARPYEQYL.

This clonotype was counted at least ten times. The J gene is TRBJ2-7, the V gene TRBV9; 11 bases align to TRBD1. This CDR3 has 15 residues. The V gene end was trimmed by 4 bases and the J gene end by 2 bases; junction bases not matched to a gene: 5. CDR1 is SGDLS and CDR2 is YYNGEE in the germline V gene. The CDR3 DNA is TGTGCCAGCAGCAGGGGACAGGGGGACACCTACGAGCAGTACTTC. This translates into CASSRGQGDTYEQYF.

This clonotype came up many times. The chain combines TRBV20-1 with TRBJ2-5; D is tentatively TRBD1 or TRBD2 (5 bases each). Germline V gene sequence: CDR1 DFQATT, CDR2 SNEGSKA (reference sequence). The V end was cut by 3 bases, the J end by 1 base, with 15 bases between. The CDR3 totals 15 residues. The DNA for the CDR3 is TGCAGTGCTAGGAGACCCATTGGGGGCCAAGAGACCCAGTACTTC. It codes for CSARRPIGGQETQYF.

This clonotype showed up many times. This CDR3 reads CSGGPTNEKLFF. The CDR3 bases are TGCAGCGGGGGGCCAACTAATGAAAAACTGTTTTTT. The chain is built from TRBV29-1 and TRBJ1-4; the D gene is possibly TRBD1 (6 bases). V was pared by 7 bases and J by 0 bases, with 6 bases between. The CDR3 runs to 12 residues. Germline assignment: CDR1 SQVTM and CDR2 ANQGSEA.

This clonotype was found many times. The J gene is TRBJ2-5, the V gene TRBV5-5; the D is unclear. The CDR3 is 14 residues long. With 5 bases removed from V and 0 bases from J, the gap between germline ends came to 11 bases. Per the germline V gene, CDR1 is SGHKS and CDR2 is YYEKEE (reference sequence). In DNA, the CDR3 is TGTGCCAGCAGTCTAGGACCAGACCAAGAGACCCAGTACTTC. Residues: CASSLGPDQETQYF. The full variable domain, rest sourced from reference TRBV5-5 and TRBJ2-5, is DAGVTQSPTHLIKTRGQQVTLRCSPISGHKSVSWYQQVLGQGPQFIFQYYEKEERGRGNFPDRFSARQFPNYSSELNVNALLLGDSALYLCASSLGPDQETQYFGPGTRLLVL.

Regarding this clonotype: Only one base separates this from a far larger clonotype, so it likely reflects a read error. The J gene is TRBJ1-4, the V gene TRBV6-5; D call uncertain. V was shortened by 6 bases and J by 8 bases, with 13 bases between the two germline ends. This CDR3 is built from 13 residues. The germline CDR1 and CDR2 sequences are MNHEY and SVGAGI. This CDR3 is CASSPEQLEKLFF. CDR3 nucleotides: TGTGCCAGCAGCCCCGAACAGCTAGAAAAACTGTTTTTT.

This clonotype was seen repeatedly, ten times or more. This chain connects TRBV7-2 to TRBJ2-3; 11 bases map to TRBD2. The CDR3 has 18 amino acids. V gave up 5 bases and J gave up 4 bases; unmatched junction bases: 14. In germline, CDR1 is SGHTA, CDR2 FQGNSA. The DNA for the CDR3 is TGTGCCAGCAGCGCAAATCCCTTAGCGGGGGGGGCCGCAGATACGCAGTATTTT. This sequence encodes CASSANPLAGGAADTQYF. Complete variable domain (other parts from reference TRBV7-2 and TRBJ2-3): GAGVSQSPSNKVTEKGKDVELRCDPISGHTALYWYRQSLGQGLEFLIYFQGNSAPDKSGLPSDRFSAERTGGSVSTLTIQRTQQEDSAVYLCASSANPLAGGAADTQYFGPGTRLTVL.

The chain combines TRBV7-2 with TRBJ1-1; no definite D call. The CDR3 has 13 amino acids. Trimming took 5 bases from V and 3 from J, leaving 10 bases between them. CDR1 is SGHTA, CDR2 FQGNSA, per germline. For the CDR3, the DNA is TGTGCCAGCAGCCCAGGAGGATACACTGAAGCTTTCTTT. Translating it yields CASSPGGYTEAFF.

This clonotype was detected many times. The chain links TRBV7-9 to TRBJ2-5, with 12 bases fitting TRBD2. Trimming at V came to 4 bases and at J to 2 bases, leaving 2 bases not matched to a gene. Looked up from germline, CDR1 is SEHNR and CDR2 is FQNEAQ (reference sequence). The CDR3 has 15 amino acids. The CDR3 nucleotides are TGTGCCAGCAGCTCGACTAGCGGGGGTCAAGAGACCCAGTACTTC. Residues: CASSSTSGGQETQYF.

Comments on this clonotype: A junction end diverges from the germline sequence, so it may reflect a read error. This chain connects TRBV6-2 or TRBV6-3 to TRBJ1-1; D might be TRBD1 (5 bases). The CDR3 contains 14 residues. Germline-derived CDR1 and CDR2 are MNHEY and SVGEGT. The CDR3 DNA is TGTACCAGCAAGAACTTAGAACAGGCTGCTGAAGCTTTCTTT. Protein: CTSKNLEQAAEAFF.